A selection of T cell receptor beta chains follows, all from one sample in a study of response to subunit inactivated influenza vaccine. TCRdb processed the RT-PCR reads anew with MiXCR; each CDR3 protein has one entry. The sample shows 500,000 to 550,000 distinct CDR3 sequences, about 8% of them seen only once. Sequencing used PBMCs from blood, obtained roughly 24 months after vaccination. The source is a man in his fifties or sixties who received an inactivated influenza vaccine. Both conserved end residues are part of each CDR3. The D gene is left open where the match is weak. Some rows have no size entry. The others give once, few or many, or a class for an expanded clone.

d_call: TRBD1; j_call: TRBJ1-4; v_call: TRBV3-1; clone_size: many; cdr3_nt: TGTGCCAGCAGCCAAGGGACAGGGACGGGGGAAAAACTGTTTTTT; cdr3_aa: CASSQGTGTGEKLFF
d_call: TRBD1; j_call: TRBJ2-7; v_call: TRBV10-3; clone_size: many; cdr3_nt: TGTGCCATCAGCCGGACAGGGACCTACGAGCAGTACTTC; cdr3_aa: CAISRTGTYEQYF
d_call: TRBD2; j_call: TRBJ2-2; v_call: TRBV5-6; clone_size: many; cdr3_nt: TGTGCCAGCAGCCCACTGGCTAGCGGTAGCACCGGGGAGCTGTTTTTT; cdr3_aa: CASSPLASGSTGELFF
d_call: NA; j_call: TRBJ1-5; v_call: TRBV12-3/TRBV12-4; clone_size: many; cdr3_nt: TGTGCCAGCAGCCACAGAAACAATCAGCCCCAGCATTTT; cdr3_aa: CASSHRNNQPQHF
d_call: NA; j_call: TRBJ2-1; v_call: TRBV20-1; clone_size: many; cdr3_nt: TGCAGTGCTAGTTCCGGAGGGCGAGGCAATGAGCAGTTCTTC; cdr3_aa: CSASSGGRGNEQFF
d_call: TRBD2; j_call: TRBJ2-1; v_call: TRBV4-3; clone_size: many; cdr3_nt: TGCGCCAGCAGCCAAGATCTAGCGGACTCCTACAATGAGCAGTTCTTC; cdr3_aa: CASSQDLADSYNEQFF
d_call: NA; j_call: TRBJ2-1; v_call: TRBV29-1; clone_size: NA; cdr3_nt: TGCAGCGTGGGGCTAGACAGGAACAATGAGCAGTTCTTC; cdr3_aa: CSVGLDRNNEQFF
d_call: NA; j_call: TRBJ1-2; v_call: TRBV5-1; clone_size: many; cdr3_nt: TGCGCCAGCAGCTTGATTAGCGGGGTTGACGGCTACACCTTC; cdr3_aa: CASSLISGVDGYTF
d_call: TRBD2; j_call: TRBJ2-5; v_call: TRBV6-2/TRBV6-3; clone_size: NA; cdr3_nt: TGTGCCAGCAGTTACCTACTAGCGGGAGTTGAGACCCAGTACTTC; cdr3_aa: CASSYLLAGVETQYF
d_call: NA; j_call: TRBJ2-2; v_call: TRBV20-1; clone_size: few; cdr3_nt: TGCAGTGCTAGAGGGAACAGAGGAGCCGGGGAGCTGTTTTTT; cdr3_aa: CSARGNRGAGELFF
d_call: NA; j_call: TRBJ1-1; v_call: TRBV2; clone_size: many; cdr3_nt: TGTGCCAGCAGCGGTAACAGGATCTCCATCATGAACACTGAAGCTTTCTTT; cdr3_aa: CASSGNRISIMNTEAFF
d_call: NA; j_call: TRBJ2-6; v_call: TRBV2; clone_size: few; cdr3_nt: TGTGCCAGCAGACAGGATCGCTCTGGGGCCAACGTCCTGACTTTC; cdr3_aa: CASRQDRSGANVLTF
d_call: NA; j_call: TRBJ2-3; v_call: TRBV20-1; clone_size: NA; cdr3_nt: TGCAGTGCTAGAGATCTTGAGAGGGTATGGGTCACAGATACGCAGTATTTT; cdr3_aa: CSARDLERVWVTDTQYF
d_call: NA; j_call: TRBJ2-7; v_call: TRBV20-1; clone_size: few; cdr3_nt: TGCAGTGCCCCCGATGGTCTCCCCTACGAGCAGTACTTC; cdr3_aa: CSAPDGLPYEQYF
d_call: TRBD2; j_call: TRBJ2-2; v_call: TRBV3-1; clone_size: few; cdr3_nt: TGTGCCAGCAGCCTCGGTAGCGGGAGGGGGAACACCGGGGAGCTGTTTTTT; cdr3_aa: CASSLGSGRGNTGELFF
d_call: NA; j_call: TRBJ2-2; v_call: TRBV7-2; clone_size: once; cdr3_nt: TGTGCCAGCAGCTTAGGATCAGAAAACACCGGGGAGCTGTTTTTT; cdr3_aa: CASSLGSENTGELFF
d_call: NA; j_call: TRBJ2-1; v_call: TRBV10-3; clone_size: many; cdr3_nt: TGTGCCATCAGTGAGTCGGGCTCTAGCATCGATGAGCAGTTCTTC; cdr3_aa: CAISESGSSIDEQFF
d_call: NA; j_call: TRBJ2-1; v_call: TRBV29-1; clone_size: many; cdr3_nt: TGCAGCGTTGATGGTCCAAGCGATGAGCAGTTCTTC; cdr3_aa: CSVDGPSDEQFF
d_call: NA; j_call: TRBJ1-5; v_call: TRBV10-3; clone_size: many; cdr3_nt: TGTGCCATCACCTCACAGGGATCGGGTCAGCCCCAGCATTTT; cdr3_aa: CAITSQGSGQPQHF
d_call: TRBD2; j_call: TRBJ2-1; v_call: TRBV10-1; clone_size: NA; cdr3_nt: TGCGCCAGCAGTGGTGTGGCGGGGGGGGCCAATGAGCAGTTCTTC; cdr3_aa: CASSGVAGGANEQFF
d_call: NA; j_call: TRBJ2-7; v_call: TRBV10-3; clone_size: many; cdr3_nt: TGTGCCATCAGTGAGTTTAGCGCCAGCTCCTACGAGCAGTACTTC; cdr3_aa: CAISEFSASSYEQYF
d_call: TRBD2; j_call: TRBJ2-3; v_call: TRBV24-1; clone_size: NA; cdr3_nt: TGTGCCACCAGTGAAAGCGGGGGGCTCACAGATACGCAGTATTTT; cdr3_aa: CATSESGGLTDTQYF
d_call: NA; j_call: TRBJ2-2; v_call: TRBV5-1; clone_size: few; cdr3_nt: TGCGCCAGCAGCTGGCGAGGGACCTATCCGGATGCCGGGGAGCTGTTTTTT; cdr3_aa: CASSWRGTYPDAGELFF
d_call: NA; j_call: TRBJ1-1; v_call: TRBV7-2; clone_size: many; cdr3_nt: TGTGCCAGCAGCTTAGCCAGGGGAACTGAAGCTTTCTTT; cdr3_aa: CASSLARGTEAFF
d_call: NA; j_call: TRBJ1-1; v_call: TRBV5-1; clone_size: many; cdr3_nt: TGCGCCAGCAGCTTGGTGAGGGACTCAGGCGGGGACACTGAAGCTTTCTTT; cdr3_aa: CASSLVRDSGGDTEAFF
d_call: NA; j_call: TRBJ1-1; v_call: TRBV20-1; clone_size: many; cdr3_nt: TGCAGTGCTAGATTCGGGAACACTGAAGCTTTCTTT; cdr3_aa: CSARFGNTEAFF
d_call: TRBD1; j_call: TRBJ2-7; v_call: TRBV27; clone_size: few; cdr3_nt: TGTGCCAGCAGTTTTTCCCAGGGGGCTTTATACGAGCAGTACTTC; cdr3_aa: CASSFSQGALYEQYF
d_call: NA; j_call: TRBJ2-5; v_call: TRBV10-3; clone_size: many; cdr3_nt: TGTGCCATCAGTGATTTAGGACCTGGAGAGGGGTTGACCCAGTACTTC; cdr3_aa: CAISDLGPGEGLTQYF
d_call: NA; j_call: TRBJ2-2; v_call: TRBV21-1; clone_size: many; cdr3_nt: TGTGCCAGCAGCAAAGATCCCTGGTGTTCGGCCCAATATAACACCGGGGAGCTGTTTTTT; cdr3_aa: CASSKDPWCSAQYNTGELFF
d_call: TRBD1; j_call: TRBJ2-7; v_call: TRBV2; clone_size: NA; cdr3_nt: TGTGCCAACACACTACGGGACAGTCCCTACGAGCAGTACTTC; cdr3_aa: CANTLRDSPYEQYF
d_call: TRBD2; j_call: TRBJ2-3; v_call: TRBV12-3/TRBV12-4; clone_size: few; cdr3_nt: TGTGCCAGCAGTCCGGGACTAGCTCATACGCAGTATTTT; cdr3_aa: CASSPGLAHTQYF
d_call: NA; j_call: TRBJ2-3; v_call: TRBV12-3/TRBV12-4; clone_size: few; cdr3_nt: TGTGCCAGCAGTTTATCGGACCGTCTACCGGGGTATTTT; cdr3_aa: CASSLSDRLPGYF
d_call: NA; j_call: TRBJ2-5; v_call: TRBV7-3; clone_size: many; cdr3_nt: TGTGCCAGCAGCCCGAACGGACTCTGGAGGGAGACCCAGTACTTC; cdr3_aa: CASSPNGLWRETQYF